This TCR beta chain comes out of a study of blood T cell repertoires in COVID-19. Study-wide background: Symptom resolution, clearance, or two negative PCRs marked the recovered donors of Cohort 3.

Notes on this clone: Other DNA sequences from this sample encode an identical CDR3 as well.

In the original processing: Amplification with reference gene primers provided the estimates of nucleated cell counts. Measured with immunoSEQ multiplex PCR; TCRdb has only the in-frame clones, and not every one. V and J calls and clone size are those listed in that table; D and trimming were worked out from the DNA. The sample shows around 290,000 clones, 88% of them seen only once. V lost 2 bases and J lost 2; bases outside the gene matches: 3. Germline CDR1 and CDR2: SGDLS and YYNGEE. The CDR3 loop spans 16 amino acids. This sequence originates from a woman aged 60-70 years in a cohort exposed to, infected with or recovered from COVID-19 (not recorded which). The V call is TRBV9, the J call TRBJ2-3; 12 nucleotides match TRBD2. Sequences were obtained from PBMCs or T cells enriched from blood (not recorded which). CDR3 protein: CASSVTSGRTTDTQYF. In DNA form, the CDR3 reads TGTGCCAGCAGCGTGACTAGCGGGAGAACCACAGATACGCAGTATTTT.